These T cell receptor beta chains were read from a single sample in a study of cytomegalovirus exposure and HLA in healthy donors. Sequencing used immunoSEQ multiplex PCR; TCRdb keeps in-frame clones, though not all of them. The data contain about 180,000 clones, about four fifths of them singletons. The specimen sequenced was PBMCs. Every receptor here comes from a woman aged 18-29 years in good health and CMV-seropositive. CDR3s include the opening cysteine and the closing phenylalanine or tryptophan. The D gene is left open where the match is weak. Some rows have no size entry. The others give once, few or many, or a class for an expanded clone.

CASSPPSGGGYNEQFF | TGTGCCAGCTCACCACCCAGCGGGGGGGGCTACAATGAGCAGTTCTTC | TRBD2 | TRBJ2-1 | TRBV18 | NA
CASTRTSGGETQYF | TGTGCCAGCACCCGGACTAGCGGGGGGGAGACCCAGTACTTC | TRBD2 | TRBJ2-5 | TRBV27 | few
CASSLLAGGTGELFF | TGTGCCAGCAGCTTACTAGCGGGGGGCACCGGGGAGCTGTTTTTT | TRBD2 | TRBJ2-2 | TRBV7-9 | NA
CASMKGGSGNTIYF | TGTGCCAGCATGAAAGGGGGCTCTGGAAACACCATATATTTT | NA | TRBJ1-3 | TRBV6-6 | once
CSVGPPLDRRIENYGYTF | TGCAGCGTTGGTCCCCCTCTGGACAGACGAATCGAGAACTATGGCTACACCTTC | NA | TRBJ1-2 | TRBV29-1 | NA
CASSDPVQGALIF | TGTGCCAGCAGTGACCCGGTTCAGGGGGCCCTTATCTTC | TRBD1 | TRBJ2-7 | TRBV6-1 | NA
CASSSTGEGNTIYF | TGTGCCAGCAGCTCGACAGGGGAGGGAAACACCATATATTTT | TRBD1 | TRBJ1-3 | TRBV7-8 | NA
CASSLEQGANEKLFF | TGCGCCAGCAGCTTGGAGCAGGGCGCTAATGAAAAACTGTTTTTT | NA | TRBJ1-4 | TRBV5-1 | NA
CASSGRDSSFQLVYEQYF | TGTGCCAGCAGCGGCCGGGACAGCTCATTTCAGTTGGTCTACGAGCAGTACTTC | TRBD1 | TRBJ2-7 | TRBV7-9 | NA
CASSKDRGSYYEQYF | TGTGCCAGCAGCAAAGACAGGGGCTCTTACTACGAGCAGTACTTC | TRBD1 | TRBJ2-7 | TRBV5-8 | NA
CARCCGSKYQPQHF | TGCGCCAGGTGCTGCGGGTCCAAGTATCAGCCCCAGCATTTT | NA | TRBJ1-5 | TRBV27 | NA
CASSLQGLRGARTGNEQFF | TGTGCCAGCAGTTTACAGGGTTTGCGGGGGGCTCGGACGGGCAATGAGCAGTTCTTC | TRBD2 | TRBJ2-1 | TRBV28 | NA
CASSMGGTPGISGNTIYF | TGTGCCAGCAGCATGGGGGGAACCCCAGGGATCTCTGGAAACACCATATATTTT | NA | TRBJ1-3 | TRBV7-8 | few
CASSALSRRGTGELFF | TGTGCCAGCAGTGCCCTCAGCAGGAGGGGTACCGGGGAGCTGTTTTTT | NA | TRBJ2-2 | TRBV6-1 | NA
CATSPGNTGELFF | TGTGCCACCTCCCCGGGGAACACCGGGGAGCTGTTTTTT | NA | TRBJ2-2 | TRBV6-5 | NA
CASSTGQDHEQYF | TGTGCCAGCAGCACCGGACAGGACCATGAGCAGTACTTC | TRBD1 | TRBJ2-7 | TRBV6-5 | NA
CAGGGGAGYTF | TGTGCCGGCGGAGGGGGCGCCGGCTACACCTTC | TRBD1 | TRBJ1-2 | TRBV6-4 | NA
CASSLDRGHETQYF | TGCGCCAGCAGCTTGGACAGGGGGCATGAGACCCAGTACTTC | TRBD1 | TRBJ2-5 | TRBV5-1 | NA
CSVVTSPYEQYF | TGCAGCGTGGTGACTAGCCCCTACGAGCAGTACTTC | TRBD2 | TRBJ2-7 | TRBV29-1 | NA
CASRRRRGANVLTF | TGTGCCAGCAGACGGCGGCGTGGGGCCAACGTCCTGACTTTC | NA | TRBJ2-6 | TRBV11-1 | NA
CASGSKPGTSGLYEQYF | TGTGCTAGTGGTTCAAAACCCGGGACTAGCGGCCTCTACGAGCAGTACTTC | TRBD2 | TRBJ2-7 | TRBV12-5 | NA
CASSQDLTTGLEKLFF | TGTGCCAGCAGCCAAGATCTCACGACAGGGCTCGAAAAACTGTTTTTT | TRBD1 | TRBJ1-4 | TRBV4-2 | NA
CASIPQGRGVYNEQFF | TGTGCCAGCATCCCACAGGGAAGAGGGGTCTACAATGAGCAGTTCTTC | NA | TRBJ2-1 | TRBV27 | NA
CASSLENSQPQHF | TGTGCCAGCAGCTTAGAAAACAGCCAGCCCCAGCATTTT | NA | TRBJ1-5 | TRBV11-2 | NA
CASSPVGPGQDNEQFF | TGCGCCAGCAGCCCCGTTGGGCCGGGACAGGACAATGAGCAGTTCTTC | TRBD1 | TRBJ2-1 | TRBV5-1 | NA
CASSLHVAEQYF | TGTGCCAGCAGCCTCCACGTGGCCGAGCAGTACTTC | NA | TRBJ2-7 | TRBV7-9 | NA
CASSLRPGGGRGYTF | TGTGCCAGCAGTCTGCGGCCGGGGGGGGGTAGAGGCTACACCTTC | NA | TRBJ1-2 | TRBV2 | NA
CASSRTPDGYTF | TGTGCCAGCAGTCGGACACCGGATGGCTACACCTTC | NA | TRBJ1-2 | TRBV6-9 | NA
CASSLAGGFSGYTF | TGTGCCAGCAGCTTAGCTGGGGGCTTCTCTGGCTACACCTTC | NA | TRBJ1-2 | TRBV7-8 | NA
CASSYSQGALETQYF | TGTGCCAGCAGTTACTCACAGGGGGCCCTTGAGACCCAGTACTTC | TRBD1 | TRBJ2-5 | TRBV6-6 | NA
CASSGQISGNTIYF | TGTGCCAGCAGTGGACAGATCTCTGGAAACACCATATATTTT | NA | TRBJ1-3 | TRBV2 | NA
CASSPRWTGVNYGYTF | TGCGCCAGCAGCCCACGTTGGACAGGGGTAAACTATGGCTACACCTTC | TRBD1 | TRBJ1-2 | TRBV4-1 | NA
CASTVVAYEQYF | TGTGCCAGCACGGTCGTTGCCTACGAGCAGTACTTC | NA | TRBJ2-7 | TRBV28 | NA
CASSSDRGRMDGYTF | TGTGCCAGCAGCTCCGACAGGGGGCGGATGGATGGCTACACCTTC | TRBD1 | TRBJ1-2 | TRBV13 | few
CASNPPGYTEAFF | TGTGCCAGCAACCCTCCAGGGTACACTGAAGCTTTCTTT | NA | TRBJ1-1 | TRBV2 | NA
CASSFTIWTEAFF | TGTGCCAGCAGCTTTACTATATGGACTGAAGCTTTCTTT | NA | TRBJ1-1 | TRBV7-2 | NA
CATQLALNTEAFF | TGTGCCACCCAACTAGCCTTGAACACTGAAGCTTTCTTT | NA | TRBJ1-1 | TRBV14 | NA
CASSPTARPGGTF | TGTGCCAGCAGTCCCACGGCACGGCCGGGAGGGACCTTC | NA | TRBJ1-2 | TRBV28 | NA
CASSDMGAGYTF | TGTGCCAGCAGTGACATGGGGGCTGGCTACACCTTC | NA | TRBJ1-2 | TRBV25-1 | NA
CASSLPAGGQETQYF | TGTGCCAGCAGCTTACCAGCGGGGGGCCAAGAGACCCAGTACTTC | TRBD2 | TRBJ2-5 | TRBV7-3 | NA